These 8 T cell receptor beta chains were all obtained from the same sample, sequenced in a study of OX40 agonist ivuxolimab in advanced cancers. Using immunoSEQ multiplex PCR, the repertoire was profiled, and TCRdb retains in-frame clones only, with some absent. The data show more than 95,000 clones, approximately 90% seen once. The sample consisted of CD4+ or CD8+ T cells sorted from blood, taken in a trial of the OX40 agonist ivuxolimab. These receptors all come from an adult with an advanced solid tumor such as melanoma, head and neck, liver or kidney cancer.

This chain links TRBV11-2 with TRBJ2-7, with TRBD2 as a possible D gene (5 bases). The V end was cut by 1 base, the J end by 1 base, with 11 bases between. The CDR3 has 15 amino acids. CDR1 is SGHAT, CDR2 FQNNGV, per germline. The CDR3, as DNA: TGTGCCAGCAGCTTAGTACGCGGGCCTTCCTACGAGCAGTACTTC. Its protein is CASSLVRGPSYEQYF.

The table lists this clone with a count of one. The chain combines TRBV4-1 with TRBJ2-1; the D gene is possibly TRBD1 (6 bases). The CDR3 runs to 12 residues. The germline V gene encodes CDR1 MGHRA and CDR2 YSYEKL. V was pared by 3 bases and J by 9 bases, with 9 bases between. The CDR3, as DNA: TGCGCCAGCAGCCATCAAGGGGGTGAGCAGTTCTTC. Its translation is CASSHQGGEQFF.

V usage is TRBV2 and J usage is TRBJ1-6; a weak D match, TRBD1 (6 bases). Germline assignment: CDR1 SNHLY and CDR2 FYNNEI. The CDR3 totals 14 residues. The germline V and J ends were trimmed by 9 bases and 7 bases, with 16 bases remaining between them. The DNA of the CDR3 is TGTGCCAGGGGAACCGGGACAAGAAATTCACCCCTCCACTTT. It is translated as CARGTGTRNSPLHF.

This chain connects TRBV2 to TRBJ1-1; 9 bases are a match to TRBD1. This CDR3 has 14 residues. J lost 5 bases, V lost 8 bases, and 9 bases had no gene match. The germline CDR1 and CDR2 sequences are SNHLY and FYNNEI. This chain's CDR3 is CASLNTGGSTEAFF. The CDR3 DNA reads TGTGCCAGCCTAAATACAGGGGGCTCGACTGAAGCTTTCTTT.

This clone was found once. The chain is built from TRBV18 and TRBJ2-2, with TRBD1 matching over 8 bases. After removal of 2 bases from V and 7 bases from J, the junction contained 6 bases not matched to a gene. The CDR3 spans 15 residues. CDR1 is KGHSH, CDR2 LQKENI, per germline. DNA for the CDR3: TGTGCCAGCTCACCAATCGGACAGGGAATCGGGGAGCTGTTTTTT. This gives the protein CASSPIGQGIGELFF.

The chain joins TRBV5-1 to TRBJ2-5; 7 bases line up with TRBD1. The V segment lost 4 bases and the J segment 4 bases; nucleotides outside the gene matches: 13. CDR1 and CDR2 (germline): SGHRS, YFSETQ. The CDR3 has 16 residues. CDR3 sequence (DNA): TGCGCCAGCAGCCGGGCTCAAAACAGGGGTGGAGAGACCCAGTACTTC. It encodes CASSRAQNRGGETQYF.

V is TRBV19 and J is TRBJ1-4; no reliable D call. CDR1 is LNHDA and CDR2 is SQIVND in the germline V gene (reference sequence). The CDR3 consists of 15 residues. V gave up 4 bases and J gave up 0 bases, with 9 bases separating them. The CDR3: CASSSHSTTNEKLFF. The CDR3 nucleotides read TGTGCCAGTAGTAGCCACAGCACAACTAATGAAAAACTGTTTTTT.

V gene TRBV4-3 combines with J gene TRBJ1-2; D perhaps matches TRBD1 (6 bases). Deletions cut 5 bases from V and 4 bases from J, with 14 bases between. This CDR3 contains 14 residues. CDR1 is LGHNA, CDR2 YSLEER, per germline. CDR3 nucleotide sequence: TGCGCCAGCAGCACCTACAGGGATGGCTATGGCTACACCTTC. This sequence encodes CASSTYRDGYGYTF.